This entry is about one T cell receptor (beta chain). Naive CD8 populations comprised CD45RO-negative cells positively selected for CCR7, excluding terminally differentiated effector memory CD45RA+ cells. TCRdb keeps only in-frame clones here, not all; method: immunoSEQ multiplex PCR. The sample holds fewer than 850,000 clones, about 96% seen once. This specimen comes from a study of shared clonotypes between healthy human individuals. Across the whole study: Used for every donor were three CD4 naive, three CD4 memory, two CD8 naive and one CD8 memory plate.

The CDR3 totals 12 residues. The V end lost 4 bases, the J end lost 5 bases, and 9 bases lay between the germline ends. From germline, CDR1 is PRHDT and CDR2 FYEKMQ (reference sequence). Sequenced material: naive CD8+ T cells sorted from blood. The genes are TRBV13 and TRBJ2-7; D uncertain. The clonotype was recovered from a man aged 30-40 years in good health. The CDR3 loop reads CASSSLKDEQYF. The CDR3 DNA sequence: TGTGCCAGCAGCTCGCTCAAGGACGAGCAGTACTTC.